A single sample is the source of the 18 T cell receptor beta chains below, sequenced in a study of vaccination and CD4 T cells after COVID-19. The Oncomine TCR Beta short-read assay was applied to DNA of cultured CD4+ T cells. TCRdb reprocessed the PCR reads via MiXCR and lists one record per CDR3 protein. Found here are about 20,000 distinct CDR3 sequences, 66% of them singletons; the top ten hold roughly 3.5%. The sample's treatment: roughly ten-day PBMC culture with coronavirus spike peptide pools or control peptides (ViraFEST assay). Their antigens remain unidentified. Sequenced: CD4+ T cells from blood, cultured in vitro. The receptors were sampled from a human donor who had recovered from COVID-19.

The chain couples TRBV6-1 to TRBJ1-1, with D perhaps matching TRBD1 (5 bases). Trimming removed 7 bases from V and 5 bases from J, with 8 bases in between. Germline lookup yields CDR1 MNHNS and CDR2 SASEGT. The CDR3 covers 11 residues. As DNA, the CDR3 is TGTGCCAGCAAGAGGGGTACTGAAGCTTTCTTT. Its protein is CASKRGTEAFF.

The sample holds one count of this clonotype. This chain connects TRBV6-2 or TRBV6-3 to TRBJ2-2, with D possibly matching TRBD2 (5 bases). The V end lost 2 bases, the J end lost 4 bases, and 8 bases lay between the germline ends. The germline CDR1 and CDR2 sequences are MNHEY and SVGEGT. This CDR3 contains 14 residues. The CDR3 DNA sequence: TGTGCCAGCAGTTACCAAGGGAGCACCGGGGAGCTGTTTTTT. As protein: CASSYQGSTGELFF.

This clonotype was detected only a few times. The chain recombines TRBV15 with TRBJ1-2; D is undetermined. Germline V lookup: CDR1 LNHNV, CDR2 YYDKDF (reference sequence). Trimming shortened V by 0 bases and J by 5 bases, and 28 bases separated the two germline ends. The CDR3 runs to 20 residues. This CDR3 reads CATSRDSRLRPRTTVYGYTF. The CDR3 DNA reads as TGTGCCACCAGCAGAGATTCCCGACTGCGGCCCCGGACGACGGTATATGGCTACACCTTC.

Points on this clonotype: At one end, the junction sequence differs from germline, possibly due to a read error. The genes are TRBV7-2 and TRBJ1-1; no clear D. The CDR3 is 14 amino acids. In germline, CDR1 is SGHTA, CDR2 FQGNSA. This CDR3 is CASSQAVEGSRAFF. The CDR3 region has the DNA TGCGCCAGCAGCCAAGCGGTGGAGGGCTCTAGGGCTTTCTTT.

The genes are TRBV7-2 and TRBJ2-1; 9 bases match TRBD2. Trimming cost V 4 bases and J 9 bases; bases outside gene matches: 10. Looked up from germline, CDR1 is SGHTA and CDR2 is FQGNSA. The CDR3 extends over 15 amino acids. CDR3 DNA: TGTGCCAGCAGCTGGGTTAGCGGGGGTGGGAGTGAGCAGTTCTTC. Translation gives CASSWVSGGGSEQFF.

The V call is TRBV27, the J call TRBJ2-5, with 7 bases fitting TRBD1. Germline CDR1 reads MNHEY; CDR2 reads SMNVEV (reference sequence). J gave up 1 base and V 2 bases, and 7 bases lay outside the gene matches. The CDR3 extends over 16 amino acids. The CDR3 loop reads CASSLQKDRAQETQYF. The DNA of the CDR3 is TGTGCCAGCAGTTTACAGAAAGACAGGGCCCAAGAGACCCAGTACTTC.

The genes are TRBV20-1 and TRBJ1-1; possible D gene TRBD1, 6 bases. The germline CDR1 and CDR2 sequences are DFQATT and SNEGSKA (reference sequence). This CDR3 has 17 amino acids. V gave up 0 bases and J gave up 1 base, with 18 bases separating them. CDR3 nucleotides: TGCAGTGCTAGAGATGGGGGGCATGAACCGCCGAACACTGAAGCTTTCTTT. Encoded protein: CSARDGGHEPPNTEAFF.

The chain links TRBV6-1 to TRBJ2-1, with 7 bases lining up with TRBD2. CDR1 and CDR2 from the germline V gene are MNHNS and SASEGT. J lost 2 bases, V lost 3 bases, and 13 bases had no gene match. The CDR3 loop spans 18 amino acids. CDR3 loop: CASSDNPSLAGAYNEQFF. The CDR3 DNA sequence: TGTGCCAGCAGTGACAACCCCTCGTTGGCGGGGGCCTACAATGAGCAGTTCTTC.

The DNA for the CDR3 is TGTGCCAGCTTGCGCGCCTTACCCTACGAGCAGTACTTC. It translates to CASLRALPYEQYF. The V call is TRBV28, the J call TRBJ2-7; no clear D gene. The CDR3 loop spans 13 amino acids. Trimming cost V 8 bases and J 2 bases, with 13 bases left between them. CDR1 is MDHEN and CDR2 is SYDVKM in the germline V gene.

The V call is TRBV12-3 or TRBV12-4, the J call TRBJ1-2, with D hard to call. The CDR3 is made up of 13 amino acids. V was clipped by 3 bases and J by 5 bases, with 10 bases between them. The CDR3 loop reads CASSFPSSYGYTF. CDR3 in DNA: TGTGCCAGCAGTTTCCCGTCTAGTTATGGCTACACCTTC.

The chain recombines TRBV19 with TRBJ2-1; no clear D. V lost 7 bases, J lost 0 bases, and 7 bases lay in between. Germline V gene lookup returns CDR1 LNHDA and CDR2 SQIVND (reference sequence). This CDR3 spans 13 amino acids. The CDR3: CASKQSSYNEQFF. The CDR3 DNA follows: TGTGCCAGTAAGCAGAGCTCCTACAATGAGCAGTTCTTC.

This sequence joins TRBV20-1 and TRBJ2-3; 13 nucleotides line up with TRBD2. Trimming removed 6 bases from V and 2 bases from J; junction bases left unmatched: 8. The germline V gene encodes CDR1 DFQATT and CDR2 SNEGSKA (reference sequence). This CDR3 spans 16 amino acids. The CDR3 DNA sequence: TGCAGTGCAATCGGACTAGCGGGAGCTACCACAGATACGCAGTATTTT. Translation: CSAIGLAGATTDTQYF.

The chain has TRBV19 and TRBJ1-1; 8 nucleotides match TRBD1. Germline CDR1 reads LNHDA; CDR2 reads SQIVND (reference sequence). The CDR3 consists of 16 residues. Trimming at V came to 4 bases and at J to 6 bases, leaving 13 bases not matched to a gene. The CDR3 bases are TGTGCCAGTAGTACGTCCCAGGGGGCAGGCAGCGCTGAAGCTTTCTTT. Its protein is CASSTSQGAGSAEAFF.

This clonotype appeared once. CDR3 DNA: TGTGCAACGGAAGGGAGGAACTATGGCTACACCTTC. Protein: CATEGRNYGYTF. The V gene is TRBV19, the J gene TRBJ1-2, with no clear D. From germline, CDR1 is LNHDA and CDR2 SQIVND (reference sequence). The CDR3 runs to 12 residues. The whole variable domain, filled in from reference TRBV19 and TRBJ1-2, reads DGGITQSPKYLFRKEGQNVTLSCEQNLNHDAMYWYRQDPGQGLRLIYYSQIVNDFQKGDIAEGYSVSREKKESFPLTVTSAQKNPTAFYLCATEGRNYGYTFGSGTRLTVV.

The chain uses TRBV12-3 or TRBV12-4 and TRBJ2-3, with no clear D. Trimming removed 2 bases at V and 6 bases at J, with 12 bases between. This CDR3 has 14 residues. CDR3 coding DNA: TGTGCCAGCAGTTTATATCAGATCGACGATACGCAGTATTTT. This gives the protein CASSLYQIDDTQYF.

This chain links TRBV7-9 with TRBJ2-3; the D is unclear. Germline CDR1 SEHNR, CDR2 FQNEAQ (reference sequence). The CDR3 is made up of 15 amino acids. V lost 5 bases to trimming and J lost 0 bases, with 12 bases between them. CDR3 residues: CASSKEAGSTDTQYF. CDR3 coding DNA: TGTGCCAGCAGCAAAGAGGCCGGTAGCACAGATACGCAGTATTTT.

DNA of the CDR3: TGTGCCAGCAGCCCGGGACAGGGATCCACCTTC. It codes for CASSPGQGSTF. The V and J genes are TRBV11-2 and TRBJ1-2, with TRBD1 matching 9 bases. CDR3 size: 11 residues. CDR1 and CDR2 (germline): SGHAT, FQNNGV. V gave up 5 bases and J gave up 13 bases; unmatched junction bases: 5. The full variable domain, in which reference TRBV11-2 and TRBJ1-2 provide the parts outside the CDR3, is EAGVAQSPRYKIIEKRQSVAFWCNPISGHATLYWYQQILGQGPKLLIQFQNNGVVDDSQLPKDRFSAERLKGVDSTLKIQPAKLEDSAVYLCASSPGQGSTFGSGTRLTVV.

Only a few counts were recorded for this clonotype. The chain uses TRBV15 and TRBJ1-5, with TRBD1 as a possible D gene (6 bases). CDR3 length: 14 amino acids. V lost 2 bases to trimming and J lost 8 bases, with 13 bases between them. In germline, CDR1 is LNHNV, CDR2 YYDKDF (reference sequence). DNA of the CDR3: TGTGCCACCAGCAGACCCGGGGGGGCAGAGCCCCAGCATTTT. This translates into CATSRPGGAEPQHF. Complete variable domain (other parts from reference TRBV15 and TRBJ1-5): DAMVIQNPRYQVTQFGKPVTLSCSQTLNHNVMYWYQQKSSQAPKLLFHYYDKDFNNEADTPDNFQSRRPNTSFCFLDIRSPGLGDTAMYLCATSRPGGAEPQHFGDGTRLSIL.